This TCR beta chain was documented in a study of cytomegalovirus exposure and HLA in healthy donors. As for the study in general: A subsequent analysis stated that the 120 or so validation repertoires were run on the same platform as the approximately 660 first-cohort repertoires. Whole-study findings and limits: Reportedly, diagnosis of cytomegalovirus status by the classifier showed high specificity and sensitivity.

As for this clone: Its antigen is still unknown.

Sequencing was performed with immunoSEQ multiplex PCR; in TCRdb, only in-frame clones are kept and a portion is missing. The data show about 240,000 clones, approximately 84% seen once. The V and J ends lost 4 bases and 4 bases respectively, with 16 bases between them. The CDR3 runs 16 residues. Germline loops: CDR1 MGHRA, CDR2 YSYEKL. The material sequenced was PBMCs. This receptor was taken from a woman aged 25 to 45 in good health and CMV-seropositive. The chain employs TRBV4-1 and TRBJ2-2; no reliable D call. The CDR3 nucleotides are TGCGCCAGCAGCCTCGTCAGTGGGCAGACCACCGGGGAGCTGTTTTTT. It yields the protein CASSLVSGQTTGELFF.